Listed here are 12 T cell receptor beta chains from one sample, sequenced in a study of tumor and adjacent non-tumor tissue in lung cancer. RNA was extracted from bulk tissue without any cell sorting. Distant lung tissue was collected more than 3 cm away from the tumor edge. The library came from three nested PCR rounds adapted from ARM-PCR protocols. TCRdb analysed the multiplex PCR reads with MiXCR anew, one entry per CDR3 protein. The data contain some 68,000 distinct CDR3 sequences, around 76% of them singletons. The source material was distant non-tumor lung tissue. These receptors were collected from a man in his sixties with non-small cell lung cancer.

This chain uses TRBV20-1 with TRBJ1-5; D not resolved. CDR1 is DFQATT and CDR2 is SNEGSKA in the germline V gene (reference sequence). With 3 bases removed from V and 2 bases from J, the gap between germline ends came to 11 bases. The CDR3 has 14 amino acids. The CDR3 DNA follows: TGCAGTGCTAGTAAGAGAGGAGGCAATCAGCCCCAGCATTTT. Translated, it gives CSASKRGGNQPQHF.

About this clonotype: At one end the junction does not follow the germline gene, possibly because of a read error. The V and J genes are TRBV11-3 and TRBJ2-3; D unresolved. The CDR3 has 13 residues. Germline V gene lookup returns CDR1 SGHNT and CDR2 YENEEA. CDR3 nucleotides: TGTGCCAACAGCTTATCACCGGGCGATACGCGGTATTTC. Its protein is CANSLSPGDTRYF.

J is TRBJ2-3 and V is TRBV4-2, with D perhaps assigned TRBD1 or TRBD2 (5 bases each). This CDR3 spans 16 amino acids. V was pared by 2 bases and J by 4 bases, with 16 bases between. Looked up from germline, CDR1 is LGHNA and CDR2 is YNFKEQ. CDR3 nucleotides: TGTGCCAGCAGCCAAAGTCTTGGGGGAGAGGCAGATACGCAGTATTTT. It codes for CASSQSLGGEADTQYF.

This clonotype was found a few times. The gene calls are TRBV4-1 and TRBJ2-7; possible D gene TRBD2, 6 bases. CDR3 length: 17 amino acids. Trimming took 9 bases from V and 4 from J, leaving 28 bases between them. The germline gives CDR1 MGHRA, CDR2 YSYEKL. The CDR3 is CASGQHWVGGKGYEQYF. As DNA, the CDR3 is TGCGCCAGTGGCCAACATTGGGTTGGCGGGAAGGGATACGAGCAGTACTTC.

Comments on this clonotype: The CDR3 ends on some other residue instead of the conserved phenylalanine or tryptophan, so this is likely a read error. No DNA is shown, since the ends of the CDR3 on it are uncertain; the CDR3 is the one TCRdb lists. The rearrangement uses TRBV6-5 and TRBJ2-1. Germline lookup yields CDR1 MNHEY and CDR2 SVGAGI. The CDR3 length equals 13 residues, ends included. The CDR3 here is CASSYGILDEHLL.

This clonotype was seen a few times. The chain uses TRBV11-2 and TRBJ2-7, with 7 bases identical to TRBD2. Trimming took 1 base from V and 7 from J; bases not matched to a gene: 31. The CDR3 extends over 22 amino acids. Germline-derived CDR1 and CDR2 are SGHAT and FQNNGV. CDR3 nucleotides: TGTGCCAGCAGCTTAGCCCGGATAACCTCCTCGGTGGCGGGAGTAATCCTTGGAGAGCAGTACTTC. It is translated as CASSLARITSSVAGVILGEQYF.

The chain joins TRBV6-1 to TRBJ1-6; 11 bases match TRBD1. The CDR3 consists of 17 residues. The V gene's germline CDR1 is MNHNS and CDR2 SASEGT. The CDR3 sequence: CTCSEGQGAHIYSPLHF. For the CDR3, the DNA is TGTACCTGCAGTGAAGGACAGGGGGCGCACATCTATTCACCCCTCCACTTT.

Regarding this clonotype: A read error may produce the germline difference seen at one junction end. This chain uses TRBV7-9 with TRBJ2-7; 7 positions agree with TRBD2. The CDR3 covers 14 residues. Germline CDR1 reads SEHNR; CDR2 reads FQNEAQ (reference sequence). The DNA of the CDR3 is TGTGCCAGCAGCGGGGAGACTAGCCGGTCTGAGCAGTACTTT. Protein product: CASSGETSRSEQYF.

In the case of this clonotype: At one end, the junction sequence differs from germline, possibly due to a read error. J is TRBJ2-7 and V is TRBV6-5; tentative D call: TRBD2 (5 bases). Per the germline V gene, CDR1 is MNHEY and CDR2 is SVGAGI. This CDR3 is built from 15 residues. DNA of the CDR3: TGTGCCAGCACTTACTCAAGGCGGGCGACGGCCGAGCAGTACTTC. As protein: CASTYSRRATAEQYF.

Many counts were recorded for this clonotype. The chain recombines TRBV6-1 with TRBJ1-5; a weak D match, TRBD1 (5 bases). Looked up from germline, CDR1 is MNHNS and CDR2 is SASEGT. The germline V and J ends were trimmed by 4 bases and 4 bases, with 11 bases remaining between them. This CDR3 comprises 14 residues. The chain's CDR3 is CASSVDGGNQPQHF. DNA of the CDR3: TGTGCCAGCAGTGTCGATGGGGGGAATCAGCCCCAGCATTTT.

About this clonotype itself: With a much larger clone just one base away, this may be a read error. The V gene is TRBV2, the J gene TRBJ2-7; D gene ambiguous. The CDR3 covers 12 residues. Germline V gene lookup returns CDR1 SNHLY and CDR2 FYNNEI. Written as DNA, the CDR3 is TGTGCCAACAGCCTAGGTTCCTACGGGCAGTACTTC. Its translation: CANSLGSYGQYF.

This chain links TRBV11-2 with TRBJ2-5; D remains ambiguous. The ends were cut back, 1 base at V and 1 base at J, with 7 bases in the middle. The germline gives CDR1 SGHAT, CDR2 FQNNGV. The CDR3 totals 14 residues. In DNA form, the CDR3 reads TGTGCCAGCAGCTTAGTAGATCTCCAAGAGACCCAGTACTTC. Amino acid sequence: CASSLVDLQETQYF.